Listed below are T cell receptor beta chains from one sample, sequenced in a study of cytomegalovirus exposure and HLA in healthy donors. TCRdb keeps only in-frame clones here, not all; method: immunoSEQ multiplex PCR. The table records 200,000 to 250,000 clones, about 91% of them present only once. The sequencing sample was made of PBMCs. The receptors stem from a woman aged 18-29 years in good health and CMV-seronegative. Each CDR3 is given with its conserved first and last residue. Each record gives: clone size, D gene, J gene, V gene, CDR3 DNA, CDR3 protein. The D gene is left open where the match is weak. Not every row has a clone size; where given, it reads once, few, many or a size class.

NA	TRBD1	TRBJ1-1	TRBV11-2	TGTGCCAGCAGCAAGTTGGACAGGGACGAAGCTTTCTTT	CASSKLDRDEAFF
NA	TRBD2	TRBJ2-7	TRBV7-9	TGTGCCAGCAGCTCCGCCGGGGAGCGGGAGTTCTCCTACGAGCAGTACTTC	CASSSAGEREFSYEQYF
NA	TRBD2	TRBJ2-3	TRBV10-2	TGCGCCACCACCCCCCTAGCGGGCAGCACAGATACGCAGTATTTT	CATTPLAGSTDTQYF
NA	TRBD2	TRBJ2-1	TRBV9	TGTGCCAGCAGCGTAGTTCGGGGACTAGAGTACAATGAGCAGTTCTTC	CASSVVRGLEYNEQFF
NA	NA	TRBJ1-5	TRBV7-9	TGTGCCAGCAGCTTAGTCAGGGGTATGGAGAATCAGCCCCAGCATTTT	CASSLVRGMENQPQHF
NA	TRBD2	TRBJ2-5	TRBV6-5	TGTGCCAGCAGTATTAGCGGGATGGAGACCCAGTACTTC	CASSISGMETQYF
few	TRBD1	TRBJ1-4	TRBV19	TGTGCCAGTCAAGGGGACAGTGAAAAACTGTTTTTT	CASQGDSEKLFF
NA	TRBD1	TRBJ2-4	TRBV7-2	TGTGCCAGCAGTCCGGGACAGGGGGCTTACATTCAGTACTTC	CASSPGQGAYIQYF
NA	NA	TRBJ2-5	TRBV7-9	TGTGCCAGCAGCCCCCATTCGGGTCCGTACCAAGAGACCCAGTACTTC	CASSPHSGPYQETQYF
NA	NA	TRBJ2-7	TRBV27	TGTGCCAGCAGTTTGACCGGGGCCTACGAGCAGTACTTC	CASSLTGAYEQYF
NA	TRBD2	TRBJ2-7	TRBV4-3	TGCGCCAGCAGCCAGGGACTAGCGGACTACGAGCAGTACTTC	CASSQGLADYEQYF
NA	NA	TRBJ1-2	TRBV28	TGTGCCAGCAGCCGCGGGGCTAACTATGGCTACACCTTC	CASSRGANYGYTF